This TCR beta chain was profiled in a study of T cell responses to AZD1222 COVID-19 vaccine. Study-wide context: Whether given at about 4 or about 12 weeks, second doses were pooled.

General observations from the study: Females made up more of the donors, who were largely white British, and clonal diversity may have come out too low. CD4 TCRs linked to vaccination spanned spike, dominating at 160-218 and 743-854. Repertoire sampling happened only post peak T cell response.

This CDR3 region has 15 residues. V lost 0 bases and J lost 5, with 8 bases in between. Germline V gene lookup returns CDR1 SGHTA and CDR2 FQGNSA. A word on this clone: The antigen is not known.

Sequenced by immunoSEQ multiplex PCR; TCRdb stores in-frame clones only, minus some. In the table there are about 120,000 clones, roughly 88% of which are singletons. This sequence originates from an adult in good health. J is TRBJ1-6 and V is TRBV7-2; a weak D match, TRBD1 (5 bases). The sequencing used peripheral blood, collected on day 0 of AZD1222 vaccination. CDR3 coding DNA: TGTGCCAGCAGCTTAGCGGGGGGGGATAATTCACCCCTCCACTTT. Protein: CASSLAGGDNSPLHF.